This TCR beta chain is from a study of a mutant IDH1 vaccine in newly diagnosed glioma. Method: immunoSEQ multiplex PCR; TCRdb's copy keeps in-frame clones and lacks some. The profile shows 60,000 to 85,000 clones, approximately 89% of them singletons. Germline values: CDR1 SGHRS, CDR2 YFSETQ. The CDR3 covers 13 residues. The V gene lost 2 bases and the J gene lost 6 bases, with 9 bases spanning the gap. The time point is: week 23, last vaccination. Every single dose of the vaccine, 300 ug of mutant IDH1 20-mer peptide, came with topical imiquimod. New WHO grade 3 or 4 IDH1-mutant, ATRX-lost astrocytomas were present in all donors. A remark on this clone: Its antigen is still unknown.

The sequence was obtained from a woman aged 50 to 60 with glioma. The chain recombines TRBV5-1 with TRBJ2-1; D might be TRBD1 (6 bases). Here the sequenced sample was PBMCs, taken from a glioma patient whose treatment included an IDH1 peptide vaccine. CDR3 sequence (DNA): TGCGCCAGCAGCTTACAGGGAATCAATGAGCAGTTCTTC. This codes for CASSLQGINEQFF.